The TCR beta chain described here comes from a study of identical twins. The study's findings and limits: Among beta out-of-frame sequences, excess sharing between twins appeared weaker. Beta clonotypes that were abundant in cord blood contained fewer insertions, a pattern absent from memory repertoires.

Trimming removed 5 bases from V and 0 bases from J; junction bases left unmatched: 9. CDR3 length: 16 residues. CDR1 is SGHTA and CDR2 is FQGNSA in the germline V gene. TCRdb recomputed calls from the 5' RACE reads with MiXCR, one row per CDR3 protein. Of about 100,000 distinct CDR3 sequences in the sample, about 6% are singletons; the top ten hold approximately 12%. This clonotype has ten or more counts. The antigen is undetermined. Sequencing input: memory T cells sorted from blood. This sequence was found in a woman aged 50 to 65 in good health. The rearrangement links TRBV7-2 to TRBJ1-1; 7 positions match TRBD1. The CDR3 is CASSERTGGMNTEAFF. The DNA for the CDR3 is TGTGCCAGCAGCGAAAGGACAGGTGGTATGAACACTGAAGCTTTCTTT.